The 4 T cell receptor beta chains reported below all come from one sample, sequenced in a study of CD8 T cells in Susac syndrome. Random hexamers were used to reverse transcribe the RNA input (about 0.5 to 1 ug). TCRdb recomputed calls from the immunoSEQ multiplex PCR reads with MiXCR, one row per CDR3 protein. The data hold just over 150,000 distinct CDR3 sequences, with around 95% observed a single time. Sequencing input: CD8+ T cells from PBMCs. Source of these receptors: a human donor with multiple sclerosis.

This sequence joins TRBV13 and TRBJ2-7, with 9 bases that match TRBD1. Germline CDR1 and CDR2: PRHDT and FYEKMQ (reference sequence). The CDR3 covers 15 residues. With 5 bases clipped from V and 2 bases from J, the junction kept 7 bases outside the gene matches. The CDR3 loop is CASSLDRDRAYEQYF. CDR3 nucleotide sequence: TGTGCCAGCAGCCTCGATCGGGACAGGGCCTACGAGCAGTACTTC.

The rearrangement joins TRBV4-1 to TRBJ2-5; D gene unclear. The ends were cut back, 0 bases at V and 8 bases at J, with 4 bases in the middle. The CDR3 totals 11 residues. Germline V lookup: CDR1 MGHRA, CDR2 YSYEKL. CDR3: CASSQDRTQYF. CDR3 sequence (DNA): TGCGCCAGCAGCCAAGATCGTACCCAGTACTTC.

The chain recombines TRBV20-1 with TRBJ2-5; TRBD2 aligns across 12 bases. CDR1 DFQATT and CDR2 SNEGSKA come from the germline V gene (reference sequence). Trimming cost V 5 bases and J 1 base; bases outside gene matches: 8. The CDR3 has 16 residues. CDR3 nucleotides: TGCAGTGCTGGCCTCCTAGCGGGGGGGCTCCAAGAGACCCAGTACTTC. Its protein product is CSAGLLAGGLQETQYF.

V and J are TRBV20-1 and TRBJ2-1; D is unclear. Germline lookup yields CDR1 DFQATT and CDR2 SNEGSKA (reference sequence). Deletions cut 4 bases from V and 13 bases from J, with 23 bases between. CDR3 length: 14 amino acids. The DNA of the CDR3 is TGCAGTGCTAATCCCCAGTTCGAAGTGATAGCCCAGTTCTTC. It translates to CSANPQFEVIAQFF.